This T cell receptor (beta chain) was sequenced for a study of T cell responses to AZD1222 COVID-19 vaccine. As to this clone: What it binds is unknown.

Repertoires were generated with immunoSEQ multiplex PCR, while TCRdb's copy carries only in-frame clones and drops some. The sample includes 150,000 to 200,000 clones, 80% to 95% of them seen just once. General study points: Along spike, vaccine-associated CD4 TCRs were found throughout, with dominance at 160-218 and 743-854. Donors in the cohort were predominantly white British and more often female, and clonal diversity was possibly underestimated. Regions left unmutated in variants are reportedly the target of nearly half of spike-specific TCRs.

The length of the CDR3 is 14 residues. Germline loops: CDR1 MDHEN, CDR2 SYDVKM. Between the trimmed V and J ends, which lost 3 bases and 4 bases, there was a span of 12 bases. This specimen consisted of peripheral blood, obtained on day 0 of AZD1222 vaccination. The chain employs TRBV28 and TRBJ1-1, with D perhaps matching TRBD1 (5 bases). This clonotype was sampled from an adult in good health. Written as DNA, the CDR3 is TGTGCCAGCAGTTTTCCAGGGCTCAGCACTGAAGCTTTCTTT. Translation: CASSFPGLSTEAFF.